This T cell receptor beta chain was captured in a study of healthy donors' naive CD4 and CD8 T cells. CDR3 length: 14 amino acids. Trimming left V 0 bases short and J 2 bases short, with 8 bases between. From germline, CDR1 is MNHEY and CDR2 SVGAGI. A linear amplification protocol produced the TCR libraries from 500 ng of total RNA. TCRdb reprocessed the reads with MiXCR, giving one entry per CDR3 protein. Of 150,000 to 200,000 distinct CDR3 sequences listed, around three quarters are singletons. The sample comprised naive CD4+ and CD8+ T cells sorted from blood, pooled from several donors. The V call is TRBV6-5, the J call TRBJ2-7; D uncertain. The sequence came from a pool of human donors in good health; the sample pools cells from several healthy donors. CDR3 sequence: CASSYSGYPYEQYF. The CDR3 region has the DNA TGTGCCAGCAGTTACTCTGGATACCCCTACGAGCAGTACTTC.